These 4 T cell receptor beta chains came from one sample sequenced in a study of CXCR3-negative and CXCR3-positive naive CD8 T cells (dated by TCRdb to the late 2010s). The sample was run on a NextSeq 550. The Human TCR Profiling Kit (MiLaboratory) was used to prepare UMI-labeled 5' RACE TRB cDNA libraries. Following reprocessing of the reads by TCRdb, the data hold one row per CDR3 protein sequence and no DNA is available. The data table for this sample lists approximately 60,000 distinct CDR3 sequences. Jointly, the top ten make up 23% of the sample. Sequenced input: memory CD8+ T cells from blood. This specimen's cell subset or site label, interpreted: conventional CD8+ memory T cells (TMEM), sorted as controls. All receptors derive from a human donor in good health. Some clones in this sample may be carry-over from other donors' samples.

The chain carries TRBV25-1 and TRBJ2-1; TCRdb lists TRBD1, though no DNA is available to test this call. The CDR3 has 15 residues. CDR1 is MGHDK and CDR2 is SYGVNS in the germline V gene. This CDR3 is CASSATDSLYNEQFF. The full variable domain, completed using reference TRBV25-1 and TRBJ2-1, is EADIYQTPRYLVIGTGKKITLECSQTMGHDKMYWYQQDPGMELHLIHYSYGVNSTEKGDLSSESTVSRIRTEHFPLTLESARPSHTSQYLCASSATDSLYNEQFFGPGTRLTVL.

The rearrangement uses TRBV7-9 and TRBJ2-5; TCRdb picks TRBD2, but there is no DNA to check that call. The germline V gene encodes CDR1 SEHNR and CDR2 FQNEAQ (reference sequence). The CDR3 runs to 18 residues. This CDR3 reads CASSLVWELADNQETQYF. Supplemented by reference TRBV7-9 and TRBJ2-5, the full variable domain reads DTGVSQNPRHKITKRGQNVTFRCDPISEHNRLYWYRQTLGQGPEFLTYFQNEAQLEKSRLLSDRFSAERPKGSFSTLEIQRTEQGDSAMYLCASSLVWELADNQETQYFGPGTRLLVL.

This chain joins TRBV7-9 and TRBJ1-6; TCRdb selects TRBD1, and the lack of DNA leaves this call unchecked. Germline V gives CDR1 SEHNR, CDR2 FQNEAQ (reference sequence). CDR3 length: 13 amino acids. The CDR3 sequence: CASSPEDRESLHF. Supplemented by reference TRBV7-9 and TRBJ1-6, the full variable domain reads DTGVSQNPRHKITKRGQNVTFRCDPISEHNRLYWYRQTLGQGPEFLTYFQNEAQLEKSRLLSDRFSAERPKGSFSTLEIQRTEQGDSAMYLCASSPEDRESLHFGNGTRLTVT.

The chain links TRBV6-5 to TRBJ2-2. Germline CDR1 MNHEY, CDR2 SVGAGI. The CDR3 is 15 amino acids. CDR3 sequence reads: CASSYSGSNTGELFF.